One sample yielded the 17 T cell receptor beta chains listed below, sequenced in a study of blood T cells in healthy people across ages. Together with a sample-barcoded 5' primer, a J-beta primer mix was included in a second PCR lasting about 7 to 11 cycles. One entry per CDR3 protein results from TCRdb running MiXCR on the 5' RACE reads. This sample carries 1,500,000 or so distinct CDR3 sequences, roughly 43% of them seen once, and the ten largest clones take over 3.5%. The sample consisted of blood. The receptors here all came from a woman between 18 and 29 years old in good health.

CDR3 nucleotides: TGTGCCACCAGTGATACAAACTACTATGGCTACACCTTC. This codes for CATSDTNYYGYTF. This chain links TRBV24-1 with TRBJ1-2, with D unresolved. Between the trimmed V and J ends, which lost 3 bases and 3 bases, there was a span of 7 bases. The CDR3 covers 13 residues. Germline assignment: CDR1 KGHDR and CDR2 SFDVKD.

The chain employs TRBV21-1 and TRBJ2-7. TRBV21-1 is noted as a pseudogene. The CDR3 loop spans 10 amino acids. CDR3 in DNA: TGTGCGGACAGATCCTACGAGCAGTACTTC. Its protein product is CADRSYEQYF.

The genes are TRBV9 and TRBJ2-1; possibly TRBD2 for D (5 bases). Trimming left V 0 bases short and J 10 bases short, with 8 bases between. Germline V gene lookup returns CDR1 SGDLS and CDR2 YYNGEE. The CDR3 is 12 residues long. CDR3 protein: CASSVGLAEQFF. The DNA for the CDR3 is TGTGCCAGCAGCGTAGGGTTAGCGGAGCAGTTCTTC.

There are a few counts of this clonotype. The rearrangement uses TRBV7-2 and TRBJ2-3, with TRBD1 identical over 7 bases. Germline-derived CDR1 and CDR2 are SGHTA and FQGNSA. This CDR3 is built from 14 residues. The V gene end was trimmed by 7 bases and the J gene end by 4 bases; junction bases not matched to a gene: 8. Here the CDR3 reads CASTLRTGPDTQYF. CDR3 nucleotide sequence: TGTGCCAGCACCCTCCGGACAGGACCAGATACGCAGTATTTT.

The CDR3 nucleotides read TGTGCCAGCAGTGGCGTGACAGGGTACACTGAAGCTTTCTTT. As protein: CASSGVTGYTEAFF. The gene calls are TRBV6-1 and TRBJ1-1; 7 positions match TRBD1. V was pared by 4 bases and J by 3 bases, with 5 bases of the junction left unmatched. From germline, CDR1 is MNHNS and CDR2 SASEGT. The CDR3 runs 14 residues.

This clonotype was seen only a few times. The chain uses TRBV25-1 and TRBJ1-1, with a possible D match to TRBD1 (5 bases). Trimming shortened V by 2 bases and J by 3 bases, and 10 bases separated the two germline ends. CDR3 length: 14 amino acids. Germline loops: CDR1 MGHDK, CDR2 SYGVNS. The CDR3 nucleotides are TGTGCCAGCAGTGAACTTACGGGGGACACTGAAGCTTTCTTT. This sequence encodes CASSELTGDTEAFF.

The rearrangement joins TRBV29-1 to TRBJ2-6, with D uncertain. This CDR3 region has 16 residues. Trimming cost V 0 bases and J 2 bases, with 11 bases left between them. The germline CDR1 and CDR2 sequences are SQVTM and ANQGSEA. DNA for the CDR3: TGCAGCGTTGAAGATCGGGTGAAACCTGGGGCCAACGTCCTGACTTTC. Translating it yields CSVEDRVKPGANVLTF. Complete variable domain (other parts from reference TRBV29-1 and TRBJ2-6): SAVISQKPSRDICQRGTSLTIQCQVDSQVTMMFWYRQQPGQSLTLIATANQGSEATYESGFVIDKFPISRPNLTFSTLTVSNMSPEDSSIYLCSVEDRVKPGANVLTFGAGSRLTVL.

The DNA of the CDR3 is TGTGCCAGCAGCCCAGAGATTAAAGATACGCAGTATTTT. Translating gives CASSPEIKDTQYF. The chain links TRBV7-2 to TRBJ2-3; no reliable D call. The CDR3 has 13 amino acids. Germline V CDR1 and CDR2: SGHTA, FQGNSA. V was pared by 5 bases and J by 5 bases, with 11 bases between.

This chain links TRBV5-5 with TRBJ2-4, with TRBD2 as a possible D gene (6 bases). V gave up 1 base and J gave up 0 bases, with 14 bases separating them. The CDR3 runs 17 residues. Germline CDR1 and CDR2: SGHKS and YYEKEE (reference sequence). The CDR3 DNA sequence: TGTGCCAGCAGCTTGACCGGGACTCCACTAGCCAAAAACATTCAGTACTTC. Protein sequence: CASSLTGTPLAKNIQYF.

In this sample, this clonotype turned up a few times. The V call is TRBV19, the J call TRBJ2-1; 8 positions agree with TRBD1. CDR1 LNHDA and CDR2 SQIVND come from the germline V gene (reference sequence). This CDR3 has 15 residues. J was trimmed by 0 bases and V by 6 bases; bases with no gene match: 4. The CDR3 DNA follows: TGTGCCAGTAGGGACAGGGCACTCTCCTACAATGAGCAGTTCTTC. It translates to CASRDRALSYNEQFF.

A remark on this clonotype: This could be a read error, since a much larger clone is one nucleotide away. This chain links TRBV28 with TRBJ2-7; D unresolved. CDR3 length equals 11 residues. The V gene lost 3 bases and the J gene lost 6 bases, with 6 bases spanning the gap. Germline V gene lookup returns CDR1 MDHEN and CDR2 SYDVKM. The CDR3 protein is CASSFRIEQYF. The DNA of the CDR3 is TGTGCCAGCAGTTTCCGTATCGAGCAGTACTTC.

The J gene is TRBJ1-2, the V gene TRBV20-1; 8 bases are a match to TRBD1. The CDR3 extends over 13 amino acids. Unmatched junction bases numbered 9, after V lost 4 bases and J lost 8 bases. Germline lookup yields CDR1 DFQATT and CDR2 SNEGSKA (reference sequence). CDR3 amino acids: CSAKKQGDSGYTF. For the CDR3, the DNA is TGCAGTGCTAAAAAACAGGGGGATAGCGGCTACACCTTC.

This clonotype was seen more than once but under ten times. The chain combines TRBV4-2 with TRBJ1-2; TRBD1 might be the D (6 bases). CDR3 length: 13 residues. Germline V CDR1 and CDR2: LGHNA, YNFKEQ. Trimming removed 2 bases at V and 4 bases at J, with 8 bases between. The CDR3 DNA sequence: TGTGCCAGCAGCCAACAGGACAGCTATGGCTACACCTTC. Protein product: CASSQQDSYGYTF.

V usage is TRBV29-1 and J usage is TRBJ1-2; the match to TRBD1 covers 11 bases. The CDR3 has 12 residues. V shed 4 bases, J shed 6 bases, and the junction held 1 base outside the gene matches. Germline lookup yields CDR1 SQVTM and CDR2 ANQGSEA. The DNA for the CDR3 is TGCAGCGTTGGGACAGGGGGCGATGGCTACACCTTC. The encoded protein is CSVGTGGDGYTF.

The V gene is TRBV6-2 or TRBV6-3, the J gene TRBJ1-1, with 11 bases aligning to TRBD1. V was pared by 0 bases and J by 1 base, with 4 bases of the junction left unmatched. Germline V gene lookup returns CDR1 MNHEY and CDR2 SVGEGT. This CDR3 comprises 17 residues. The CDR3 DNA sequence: TGTGCCAGCAGTTACTCGAGGACAGGGGGCTGGAACACTGAAGCTTTCTTT. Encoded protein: CASSYSRTGGWNTEAFF.

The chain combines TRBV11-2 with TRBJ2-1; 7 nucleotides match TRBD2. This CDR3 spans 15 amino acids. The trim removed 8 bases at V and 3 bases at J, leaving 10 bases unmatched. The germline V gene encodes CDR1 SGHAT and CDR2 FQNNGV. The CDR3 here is CASAFQPGGYNEQFF. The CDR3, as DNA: TGTGCCAGCGCCTTTCAGCCGGGGGGCTACAATGAGCAGTTCTTC. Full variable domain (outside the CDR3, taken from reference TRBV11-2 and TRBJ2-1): EAGVAQSPRYKIIEKRQSVAFWCNPISGHATLYWYQQILGQGPKLLIQFQNNGVVDDSQLPKDRFSAERLKGVDSTLKIQPAKLEDSAVYLCASAFQPGGYNEQFFGPGTRLTVL.

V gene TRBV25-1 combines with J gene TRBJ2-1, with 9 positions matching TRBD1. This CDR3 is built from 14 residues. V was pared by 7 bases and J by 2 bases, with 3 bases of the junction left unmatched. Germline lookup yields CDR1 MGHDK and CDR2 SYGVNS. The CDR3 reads CASKGTGTYNEQFF. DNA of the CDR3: TGTGCCAGCAAGGGGACAGGGACCTACAATGAGCAGTTCTTC.